This T cell receptor (beta chain) was profiled in a study of blood T cell repertoires in COVID-19. Study-level information: There were acute and convalescent COVID-19 samples, and they came from the United States, Italy and Spain. Sources were T cells, B-cell-depleted T cells, or PBMCs; the material itself was cDNA or gDNA.

V lost 7 bases, J lost 6 bases, and 18 bases stayed unmatched. Germline CDR1 reads SNHLY; CDR2 reads FYNNEI. This CDR3 comprises 16 residues. Some clones are missing from TCRdb's copy, which holds only in-frame ones; the method was immunoSEQ multiplex PCR. The data show about 45,000 clones, roughly 89% seen once. The sequenced sample consisted of peripheral blood. This sequence was found in a human donor in a cohort sampled during active COVID-19. V gene TRBV2 combines with J gene TRBJ2-7, with 7 bases fitting TRBD1. CDR3 in amino acids: CASMRGLASSSREQYF. CDR3 in DNA: TGTGCCAGCATGAGGGGGCTAGCATCCTCTTCGCGCGAGCAGTACTTC.